This TCR beta chain was captured by sequencing in a study of PD-1 blockade in classical Hodgkin lymphoma (TCRdb year 2020). In terms of the full investigation: Nivolumab dosing was 3 mg/kg intravenously every 2 weeks, continuing until either disease progression or unacceptable toxicity. The study used TCR beta sequencing and CyTOF to define a peripheral blood immune signature of response to PD-1 blockade in classical Hodgkin lymphoma. The paper as a whole reports these results and caveats: A significant rise by C4D1 was seen in CD4+ but not CD8+ TCR diversity (p=0.0027 vs p=0.16), with the rise being most apparent in complete responders (p=0.02). Patients starting nivolumab less than 1 year after ASCT had lower diversity and were excluded from later analyses to avoid confounding by immune reconstitution. Newly diagnosed patients were reported to have lower baseline TCR diversity than healthy donors, and relapsed/refractory patients were reported to have lower baseline TCR diversity still. Trial patients with a complete response had baseline diversity similar to that of newly diagnosed patients, while partial responders and progressors had significantly lower diversity. The study was limited to a single clinical trial cohort, and causes of repertoire differences, possibly disease activity or prior therapy, remained undefined.

Notes on this clone: The clone's antigen remains unknown. Base quality data are lacking; no much larger clone is found one base away.

According to the study, the label for this sample's time point signals: cycle 4 day 1 (C4D1), after five to seven weeks of nivolumab. Every trial patient had relapsed after autologous stem cell transplantation, and cohorts A, B and C differed in prior brentuximab vedotin exposure. The trial cohort comprised some 60 patients with relapsed/refractory classical Hodgkin lymphoma whose best overall responses were complete response, partial response or progressive disease. Trial patients were treated with single-agent nivolumab in the multi-cohort phase II CheckMate 205 trial. An independent review committee assessed best overall response by applying the 2007 International Working Group response criteria. Trial PBMCs were collected immediately before nivolumab initiation (C1D1) and during therapy at cycle 2 day 1 and cycle 4 day 1. Peripheral blood was collected in 8 mL Vacutainer Cell Preparation Tubes, from which PBMCs were isolated by centrifugation and then cryopreserved.

The Qiagen DNeasy kit was used to extract genomic DNA from unsorted PBMCs and from the negatively selected CD4+ and CD8+ fractions. Amplification of TCR beta CDR3 regions was done by immunoSEQ multiplex PCR with primers that anneal to V and J segments. Amplification bias was minimized using a synthetic immune receptor repertoire, and residual bias was removed computationally after sequencing. In the source study's methods: Custom Python scripts were used to quantify repertoire diversity as the Shannon entropy index. Unsorted, CD4+ and CD8+ repertoires were analyzed separately, except for combined analyses in which CD4+ and CD8+ sequences were merged in silico. A clone was considered expanded if an increase in frequency of at least 2-fold after treatment relative to C1D1 was found, and a pseudocount of 0.5 was applied to clones undetected at baseline. Singleton clones were defined as clones with 0 or 1 copy at C1D1, and non-singleton clones were defined as clones with 2 or more copies. Clones expanded in unsorted samples were annotated as CD4+, CD8+ or unknown by matching protein sequences in sorted samples from the same patient. Wilcoxon tests on paired samples were used to test changes in diversity from C1D1 to C4D1. This is the immuneACCESS table as TCRdb keeps it, with only in-frame sequences that have V and J called. A part of the clones is gone; compared with another copy, unresolved V genes explain less than half, and the rest is unexplained. The V and J calls and clone size come from that table; D and trimming were worked out from the DNA. This sample holds some 96,000 clones; around 93% were observed only once. The top ten clones comprise 2% of the sample.

Material: peripheral blood mononuclear cells (PBMCs), obtained before the fourth cycle of nivolumab. The receptor was isolated from a human donor with classical Hodgkin lymphoma.

The nucleotide sequence is given as TGTGCCAGCTACGGAGCCGGGTGGGTCCCCATATATTTT. The translation is CASYGAGWVPIYF. The rearrangement joined TRBV6-6 to TRBJ1-3; the D gene is unclear. V lost 8 bases and J lost 11 bases; the stretch between them is 19 bases long. The germline V gene (reference sequence) sets CDR1 to MNHNY and CDR2 to SVGAGI. Counted from cysteine to phenylalanine, this CDR3 has 13 amino acids. Here the CDR3 DNA is all that survives: 39 bases in frame from base 1.